The present T cell receptor beta chain was sequenced within a study of shared clonotypes between healthy human individuals. On the study more broadly: Samples came from a couple of female and a few male donors aged 18 to 49.

Clones were read by immunoSEQ multiplex PCR, and TCRdb kept only the in-frame ones, dropping some. The table records about 2.4 million clones, roughly 92% of them present only once. Findings and limits, study-wide: Genetic and exposure-history diversity was limited by the small donor number.

Regarding this clone: Its antigen remains unknown.

CDR1 and CDR2 (germline): SGHNT, YENEEA. Trimming stripped 4 bases from V and 4 bases from J, with 10 bases between. The CDR3 loop spans 13 amino acids. Sequenced material: naive CD4+ T cells sorted from blood. Described subset: CD45RA+ positively selected. This receptor was identified in a man younger than 35 in good health. The rearrangement uses TRBV11-3 and TRBJ1-1; D is unclear. The CDR3 DNA reads as TGTGCCAGCAGCTCCTCACTCGGCACTGAAGCTTTCTTT. It codes for CASSSSLGTEAFF.